The subject of this entry is one T cell receptor (beta chain). Germline V gene sequence: CDR1 SNHLY, CDR2 FYNNEI. The CDR3 runs to 15 residues. Losses at the gene ends were 2 bases for V and 5 bases for J; bases not matched to a gene: 4. The entry originates in a study of OX40 agonist ivuxolimab in advanced cancers. Generated by immunoSEQ multiplex PCR, the TCRdb table keeps only in-frame clones and is missing some. The sample consists of roughly 76,000 clones, approximately 83% of them appearing once. The rearrangement joins TRBV2 to TRBJ2-1; TRBD2 aligns across 9 bases. This sequence was found in an adult with an advanced solid tumor such as melanoma, head and neck, liver or kidney cancer. Sample: CD4+ or CD8+ T cells sorted from blood, taken in a trial of the OX40 agonist ivuxolimab. The CDR3 DNA is TGTGCCAGCAGTGAACGGCTAGCGGGGAACAATGAGCAGTTCTTC. Its protein product is CASSERLAGNNEQFF.